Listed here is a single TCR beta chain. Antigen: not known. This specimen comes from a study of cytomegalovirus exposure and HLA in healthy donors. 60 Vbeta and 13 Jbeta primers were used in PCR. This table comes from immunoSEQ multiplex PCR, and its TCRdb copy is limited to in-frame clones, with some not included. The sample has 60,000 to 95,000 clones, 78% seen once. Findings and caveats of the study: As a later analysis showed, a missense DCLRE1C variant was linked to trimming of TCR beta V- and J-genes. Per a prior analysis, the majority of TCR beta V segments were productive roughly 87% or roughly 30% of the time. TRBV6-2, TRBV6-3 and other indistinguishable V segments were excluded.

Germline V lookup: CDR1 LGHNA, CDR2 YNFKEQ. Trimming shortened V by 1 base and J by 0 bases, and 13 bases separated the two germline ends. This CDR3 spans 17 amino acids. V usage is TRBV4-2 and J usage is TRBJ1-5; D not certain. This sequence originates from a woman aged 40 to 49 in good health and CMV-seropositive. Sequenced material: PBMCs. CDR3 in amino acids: CASSQVEAAYSNQPQHF. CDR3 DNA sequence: TGTGCCAGCAGCCAAGTTGAGGCAGCATATAGCAATCAGCCCCAGCATTTT.